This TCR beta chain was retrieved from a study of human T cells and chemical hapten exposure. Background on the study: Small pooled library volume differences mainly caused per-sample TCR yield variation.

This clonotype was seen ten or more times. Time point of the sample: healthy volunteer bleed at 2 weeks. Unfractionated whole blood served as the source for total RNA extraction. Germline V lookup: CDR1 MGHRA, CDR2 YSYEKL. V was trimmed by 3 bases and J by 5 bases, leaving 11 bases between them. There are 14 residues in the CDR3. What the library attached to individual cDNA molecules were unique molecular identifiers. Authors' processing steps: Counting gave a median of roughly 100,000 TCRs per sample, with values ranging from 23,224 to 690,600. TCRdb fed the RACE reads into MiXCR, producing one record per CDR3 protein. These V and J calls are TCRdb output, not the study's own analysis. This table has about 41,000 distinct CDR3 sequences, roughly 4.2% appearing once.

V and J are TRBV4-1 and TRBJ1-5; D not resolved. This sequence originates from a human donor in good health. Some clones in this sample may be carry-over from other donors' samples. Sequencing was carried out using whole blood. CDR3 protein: CASSQEQRDQPQHF. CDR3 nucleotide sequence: TGCGCCAGCAGCCAGGAACAGCGGGATCAGCCCCAGCATTTT.